This T cell receptor (beta chain) was obtained from a study of beta chain features in type 1 diabetes. Overall study results and limits: When Type 1 diabetes patients were examined, their TCRB CDR3s proved moderately but significantly shorter in all four CD4+ subsets. Insertion counts at VDJ junctions were lower in type 1 diabetes patients, who also showed more deletions there.

Isolation of CD4+ naive, central memory, regulatory and stem cell-like memory cells was achieved by sorting via CD45RO/CCR7/CD25/CD127/CD95/CD27. In the case of this clone: No antigen is known for it.

Expressed TCRB transcripts got sequenced, as all isolated RNA was reverse transcribed. Data came from immunoSEQ multiplex PCR; TCRdb stores just in-frame clones and leaves some out. The data hold roughly 290,000 clones, with roughly 15% observed a single time. Sequencing was performed on naive CD4+ T cells from blood. The sequence came from a young man with type 1 diabetes.

As DNA, the CDR3 is TGTGCCAGCAGTCCGGGGGACGCCTACAATGAGCAGTTCTTC. It encodes CASSPGDAYNEQFF. The chain is built from TRBV7-6 and TRBJ2-1; D perhaps matches TRBD2 (6 bases). The CDR3 extends over 14 amino acids. V was clipped by 6 bases and J by 2 bases, with 11 bases between them. Looked up from germline, CDR1 is SGHVS and CDR2 is FNYEAQ.